These 16 T cell receptor beta chains share one sample of origin, sequenced in a study of blood T cell repertoires in COVID-19. Method: immunoSEQ multiplex PCR; TCRdb's copy keeps in-frame clones and lacks some. Altogether more than 65,000 clones are present, roughly 86% being singletons, with the ten largest covering 7% to 9.5%. The sample taken for sequencing was peripheral blood. Source of these receptors: a human donor in a cohort sampled during active COVID-19.

This rearrangement joins TRBV7-2 to TRBJ1-5; 7 bases map to TRBD1. Trimming took 4 bases from V and 4 from J; bases not matched to a gene: 4. The CDR3 contains 14 residues. From germline, CDR1 is SGHTA and CDR2 FQGNSA. CDR3 DNA: TGTGCCAGCAGCTCGGGACAGAAAAATCAGCCCCAGCATTTT. It codes for CASSSGQKNQPQHF.

The genes are TRBV5-8 and TRBJ1-4, with 7 bases matching TRBD1. Losses at the gene ends were 4 bases for V and 5 bases for J; bases not matched to a gene: 14. Germline CDR1 reads SGHTS; CDR2 reads YDEGEE. The length of the CDR3 is 17 residues. CDR3 sequence (DNA): TGTGCCAGCAGCGATTACAAGGGACAGAAACTGAATGAAAAACTGTTTTTT. Translated, it gives CASSDYKGQKLNEKLFF. The full variable domain, completed using reference TRBV5-8 and TRBJ1-4, is EAGVTQSPTHLIKTRGQQATLRCSPISGHTSVYWYQQALGLGLQFLLWYDEGEERNRGNFPPRFSGRQFPNYSSELNVNALELEDSALYLCASSDYKGQKLNEKLFFGSGTQLSVL.

In nucleotides, the CDR3 is TGTGCCAGCATGGGCCAGGCTCAGCCCCAGCATTTT. Encoded protein: CASMGQAQPQHF. The chain links TRBV2 to TRBJ1-5; D gene unclear. Between the trimmed V and J ends, which lost 7 bases and 6 bases, there was a span of 10 bases. CDR1 SNHLY and CDR2 FYNNEI come from the germline V gene. The CDR3 contains 12 residues.

The V and J genes are TRBV7-6 and TRBJ2-5; 7 bases agree with TRBD2. V lost 1 base, J lost 9 bases, and 5 bases stayed unmatched. The CDR3 runs to 13 residues. Germline V gene sequence: CDR1 SGHVS, CDR2 FNYEAQ. DNA of the CDR3: TGTGCCAGCAGCTTAGGGGGGAGGGAGGCCCAGTACTTC. This encodes CASSLGGREAQYF.

The chain carries TRBV9 and TRBJ1-5; TRBD1 matches at 7 bases. CDR3 length equals 17 residues. Germline CDR1 reads SGDLS; CDR2 reads YYNGEE. The V gene end was trimmed by 1 base and the J gene end by 7 bases; junction bases not matched to a gene: 14. CDR3 residues: CASSVHVRDRRGQPQHF. CDR3 nucleotides: TGTGCCAGCAGCGTACATGTCCGGGACAGACGCGGACAGCCCCAGCATTTT.

The rearrangement uses TRBV20-1 and TRBJ1-1, with a tentative D call TRBD1 (5 bases). Germline V CDR1 and CDR2: DFQATT, SNEGSKA (reference sequence). The CDR3 spans 11 residues. V was trimmed by 2 bases and J by 8 bases, leaving 9 bases between them. The CDR3 is CSARRAGEAFF. CDR3 nucleotides: TGCAGTGCTAGAAGGGCAGGGGAAGCTTTCTTT.

The V and J genes are TRBV10-3 and TRBJ1-2, with D possibly matching TRBD1 (6 bases). The V gene's germline CDR1 is ENHRY and CDR2 SYGVKD. The CDR3 has 16 residues. Trimming cost V 6 bases and J 1 base, with 18 bases left between them. Written as DNA, the CDR3 is TGTGCCATCAGCCCAGGGGCAAATTCCTATAACTATGGCTACACCTTC. The encoded protein is CAISPGANSYNYGYTF.

This rearrangement joins TRBV5-8 to TRBJ1-2; D perhaps matches TRBD1 (5 bases). Trimming removed 3 bases from V and 8 bases from J, with 11 bases in between. Germline values: CDR1 SGHTS, CDR2 YDEGEE. The CDR3 sequence is 12 residues long. The CDR3 loop reads CASSSQAFGYTF. CDR3 sequence (DNA): TGTGCCAGCAGCTCACAGGCTTTCGGCTACACCTTC.

The gene calls are TRBV6-6 and TRBJ2-3; 8 bases are a match to TRBD2. V was clipped by 6 bases and J by 5 bases; unmatched bases: 7. Germline loops: CDR1 MNHNY, CDR2 SVGAGI (reference sequence). The CDR3 has 14 residues. The DNA for the CDR3 is TGTGCCAGCAGGCCGGGGGGGCGGGTAGATACGCAGTATTTT. Its protein is CASRPGGRVDTQYF.

The gene calls are TRBV29-1 and TRBJ1-2; a weak D match, TRBD1 (5 bases). The germline V gene encodes CDR1 SQVTM and CDR2 ANQGSEA. CDR3 size: 12 residues. Trimming cost V 7 bases and J 12 bases, with 21 bases left between them. The CDR3 DNA reads TGCAGCGCGAAAATGGCGGGAGGGGTGGACACCTTC. It translates to CSAKMAGGVDTF.

This clone was picked up a small number of times. This sequence joins TRBV9 and TRBJ1-6; D unclear. V lost 0 bases to trimming and J lost 9 bases, with 10 bases between them. Germline V gives CDR1 SGDLS, CDR2 YYNGEE. The CDR3 contains 14 residues. The CDR3 sequence is CASSVAFEGSPLHF. The CDR3 nucleotides read TGTGCCAGCAGCGTAGCCTTCGAGGGTTCACCCCTCCACTTT.

The chain uses TRBV2 and TRBJ2-7; 7 bases match TRBD1. This CDR3 has 16 amino acids. Unmatched junction bases numbered 15, after V lost 7 bases and J lost 3 bases. Germline CDR1 SNHLY, CDR2 FYNNEI. The CDR3: CASMKGWDRKYYEQYF. The DNA for the CDR3 is TGTGCCAGCATGAAAGGATGGGACAGAAAATACTACGAGCAGTACTTC.

V usage is TRBV6-2 or TRBV6-3 and J usage is TRBJ1-5, with TRBD1 matching over 7 bases. V was pared by 5 bases and J by 2 bases, with 12 bases of the junction left unmatched. Germline V gives CDR1 MNHEY, CDR2 SVGEGT. The CDR3 sequence is 17 residues long. The CDR3: CASSATTGRMGNQPQHF. The CDR3 region has the DNA TGTGCCAGCAGTGCGACGACAGGGAGGATGGGCAATCAGCCCCAGCATTTT.

This clone has a handful of counts. The rearrangement joins TRBV18 to TRBJ1-5, with 10 positions matching TRBD1. Germline V CDR1 and CDR2: KGHSH, LQKENI. J gave up 6 bases and V 3 bases, and 8 bases lay outside the gene matches. The CDR3 extends over 16 amino acids. The CDR3 DNA is TGTGCCAGCTCACCGCAGACAGGGGGCTCCTTTCAGCCCCAGCATTTT. It specifies CASSPQTGGSFQPQHF.

In this sample, this clone turned up a few times. The chain uses TRBV4-2 and TRBJ2-7; D is undetermined. CDR1 and CDR2 from the germline V gene are LGHNA and YNFKEQ. The CDR3 is 15 amino acids. Trimming pared 0 bases from V and 1 base from J, leaving 10 bases between. The CDR3, as DNA: TGTGCCAGCAGCCAAGATTTATGGGCTTCCTACGAGCAGTACTTC. Translated, it gives CASSQDLWASYEQYF.

The gene calls are TRBV5-5 and TRBJ1-6; 8 positions match TRBD1. V trimming: 3 bases; J trimming: 4 bases; junction bases outside the gene matches: 3. The CDR3 length is 15 residues. The germline CDR1 and CDR2 sequences are SGHKS and YYEKEE (reference sequence). Here the CDR3 DNA reads TGTGCCAGCAGCTCAAGACAGGGGTATAATTCACCCCTCCACTTT. This gives the protein CASSSRQGYNSPLHF.